This TCR beta chain stems from a study of radiotherapy plus CTLA-4 blockade in lung cancer. TCRdb keeps only in-frame clones here, not all; method: immunoSEQ multiplex PCR. The sample includes roughly 90,000 clones, around 76% seen only once; the top ten take 4%. V was shortened by 3 bases and J by 6 bases, with 11 bases between the two germline ends. CDR1 SGHVS and CDR2 FQNEAQ come from the germline V gene. The CDR3 covers 13 residues. Focal radiation and CTLA-4 blockade (ipilimumab) were tested in chemo-refractory metastatic non-small-cell lung cancer patients. This chain uses TRBV7-8 with TRBJ1-1; D perhaps matches TRBD1 (5 bases). Sequencing was performed on peripheral blood, taken from a patient treated with radiotherapy plus ipilimumab. This TCR was recovered from a human donor with non-small cell lung cancer who had a partial response to radiotherapy plus ipilimumab. Some clones in this sample may be carry-over from other donors' samples. The CDR3: CASSFGGDAEAFF. The DNA of the CDR3 is TGTGCCAGCAGCTTCGGGGGGGACGCTGAAGCTTTCTTT.